This T cell receptor beta chain appears in the sequencing data of a study of T-cell reconstitution after alpha-beta-depleted transplantation in children. Researchers prepared the TCRbeta library using unique molecular identifiers, the study reports. TCRdb re-called the PCR reads through MiXCR, storing one row per CDR3 protein. The table records roughly 400,000 distinct CDR3 sequences, roughly 20% of them present only once. V shed 3 bases and J shed 1 base, with 12 bases lying between them. This CDR3 has 15 amino acids. The germline V gene has CDR1 MDHEN and CDR2 SYDVKM. This clonotype has just one count.

The sample was PBMCs from the stem cell graft donor, taken from the stem cell graft. The source of this sequence is a human donor who donated a stem cell graft to a child with acute myeloid leukemia. This sequence joins TRBV28 and TRBJ1-1; TRBD1 is a possible D gene (5 bases). The CDR3 sequence is CASSFWGRGNTEAFF. CDR3 nucleotides: TGTGCCAGCAGTTTTTGGGGACGGGGGAACACTGAAGCTTTCTTT.